Listed below are T cell receptor beta chains from one sample, sequenced in a study of CD8+CD57+ T cells in acquired aplastic anemia. In TCRdb, the reads were re-called with MiXCR into one record per CDR3 protein. The sample lists a few hundred thousand distinct CDR3 sequences, over 55% occurring once. What was sequenced was sorted CD4+, CD8+, or CD8+CD57+ T cells (not recorded which) from PBMCs. All receptors come from a human donor in good health. CDR3s include the opening cysteine and the closing phenylalanine or tryptophan. The D gene is left open where the match is weak. Only part of the rows carry a size: once, few, many, or a class if the clone is expanded.

V,J,D,size,CDR3,DNA
TRBV7-9,TRBJ1-1,TRBD1,once,CASSLEGAANTGAFF,TGTGCCAGCAGCTTGGAGGGGGCGGCGAACACTGGAGCTTTCTTT
TRBV6-4,TRBJ2-3,TRBD2,many,CASSVHPTSGGSTDTQYF,TGTGCCAGCAGTGTCCACCCGACTAGCGGAGGAAGCACAGATACGCAGTATTTT
TRBV19,TRBJ1-1,.,.,CASSGGWAGRATEAFF,TGTGCCAGTAGTGGGGGATGGGCAGGGCGAGCCACTGAAGCTTTCTTT
TRBV19,TRBJ2-5,.,.,CASATQGQETQYF,TGTGCCAGTGCAACACAGGGTCAAGAGACCCAGTACTTC
TRBV10-2,TRBJ2-1,.,.,CASTQEDNEQFF,TGCGCCAGCACCCAAGAGGACAATGAGCAGTTCTTC
TRBV15,TRBJ2-1,TRBD1,.,CATSSSKSGQGMNEQFF,TGTGCCACCAGCAGCTCCAAGTCGGGACAGGGGATGAATGAGCAGTTCTTC
TRBV7-2,TRBJ2-6,.,.,CATSRDLRVSGANVLTF,TGTGCCACCAGCAGAGATCTTCGCGTGTCTGGGGCCAACGTCCTGACTTTC
TRBV10-3,TRBJ2-7,.,.,CAISEGTTGEQYF,TGTGCCATCAGTGAGGGGACAACAGGCGAGCAGTACTTC
TRBV10-1,TRBJ2-5,.,many,CASNPTGCQETQYF,TGCGCCAGCAACCCGACAGGCTGCCAAGAGACCCAGTACTTC
TRBV7-9,TRBJ2-2,.,few,CASSLVWQELFF,TGTGCCAGCAGCTTAGTTTGGCAGGAGCTGTTTTTT
TRBV7-9,TRBJ2-3,.,.,CASRGNPLSTDTQYF,TGTGCCAGCAGGGGGAACCCCCTATCGACAGATACGCAGTATTTT
TRBV14,TRBJ2-5,.,many,CASSQELGEETQYF,TGTGCCAGCAGCCAAGAACTGGGGGAAGAGACCCAGTACTTC
TRBV7-6,TRBJ2-5,TRBD2,.,CASSLATGREETQYF,TGTGCCAGCAGCTTAGCCACGGGGAGGGAAGAGACCCAGTACTTC
TRBV20-1,TRBJ2-3,TRBD2,.,CSTSGGAMDTQYF,TGCAGTACTAGCGGGGGGGCTATGGATACGCAGTATTTT
TRBV7-8,TRBJ1-2,.,.,CASSLDELSIYGYTF,TGTGCCAGCAGCTTAGACGAGTTGTCTATCTATGGCTACACCTTC
TRBV10-1,TRBJ2-7,.,.,CASSESAGYEQYF,TGCGCCAGCAGTGAGTCCGCTGGCTACGAGCAGTACTTC
TRBV29-1,TRBJ1-2,.,.,CSVEEGTNYGYTF,TGCAGCGTTGAAGAGGGAACTAACTATGGCTACACCTTC
TRBV5-1,TRBJ2-1,.,many,CASSLALSPVTNEQFF,TGCGCCAGCAGCTTGGCATTATCGCCTGTTACCAATGAGCAGTTCTTC
TRBV7-9,TRBJ2-7,TRBD2,.,CASSPRTSSTYEQYF,TGTGCCAGCAGCCCCCGGACTAGTTCTACCTACGAGCAGTACTTC
TRBV7-8,TRBJ2-3,.,.,CASSSLAQGADTQYF,TGTGCCAGCAGCTCCCTAGCCCAGGGAGCAGATACGCAGTATTTT
TRBV7-7,TRBJ2-3,.,.,CASSLWTGEGDEQYF,TGTGCCAGCAGCTTATGGACGGGGGAGGGGGATGAGCAGTATTTT
TRBV9,TRBJ1-2,.,few,CASSARANNYGYTF,TGTGCCAGCAGCGCCCGGGCCAATAACTATGGCTACACCTTC
TRBV9,TRBJ1-6,.,few,CASSVAWTVNSPLHF,TGTGCCAGCAGCGTAGCATGGACAGTTAATTCACCCCTCCACTTT
TRBV2,TRBJ2-2,.,.,CASSPDNPTGELFF,TGTGCCAGCAGCCCTGACAACCCCACCGGGGAGCTGTTTTTT
TRBV6-6,TRBJ1-2,TRBD1,many,CASSYLGQVSGGYTF,TGTGCCAGCAGTTACTTGGGACAGGTCTCTGGTGGCTACACCTTC
TRBV20-1,TRBJ1-1,.,.,CSASWDIMNTEAFF,TGCAGTGCTAGTTGGGATATAATGAACACTGAAGCTTTCTTT
TRBV6-7,TRBJ2-2,.,.,CAIQGRHTGELFF,TGTGCCATACAGGGAAGGCATACCGGGGAGCTGTTTTTT
TRBV15,TRBJ2-7,.,few,CATSREGVGGYEQYF,TGTGCCACCAGCAGAGAAGGGGTCGGTGGGTACGAGCAGTACTTC
TRBV29-1,TRBJ2-1,.,few,CSVHKGLSYNEQFF,TGCAGCGTCCATAAAGGACTTTCCTACAATGAGCAGTTCTTC
TRBV7-2,TRBJ2-7,TRBD1,few,CASSLVRTGWNEQYF,TGTGCCAGCAGCTTAGTGCGGACAGGGTGGAACGAGCAGTACTTC
TRBV10-3,TRBJ1-1,.,.,CATHGVQGTEAFF,TGTGCCACTCACGGGGTTCAAGGCACTGAAGCTTTCTTT
TRBV2,TRBJ2-3,.,.,CASMSRDFRTDTQYF,TGTGCCAGCATGTCTCGGGACTTCCGCACAGATACGCAGTATTTT
TRBV29-1,TRBJ2-7,TRBD1,many,CSGFIMRGPTYEQYF,TGCAGCGGGTTTATCATGAGGGGGCCTACCTACGAGCAGTACTTC
TRBV6-5,TRBJ2-7,.,.,CASSYAHGRSSYEQYF,TGTGCCAGCAGTTACGCGCACGGTAGGAGCTCCTACGAGCAGTACTTC
TRBV4-3,TRBJ1-1,TRBD1,many,CASSQVQGVLGTEAFF,TGCGCCAGCAGCCAAGTTCAGGGGGTATTGGGCACTGAAGCTTTCTTT
TRBV28,TRBJ1-2,.,many,CASSYASNYGYTF,TGTGCCAGCAGTTATGCTTCTAACTATGGCTACACCTTC
TRBV11-2,TRBJ1-1,.,many,CASSLGHSGPNTEAFF,TGTGCCAGCAGCCTGGGCCACTCGGGGCCGAACACTGAAGCTTTCTTT
TRBV25-1,TRBJ1-4,TRBD1,few,CASSEAGTGNEKLFF,TGTGCCAGCAGTGAAGCCGGGACAGGAAATGAAAAACTGTTTTTT
TRBV27,TRBJ2-5,.,many,CASSSQVAETQYF,TGTGCCAGCAGTTCGCAGGTTGCAGAGACCCAGTACTTC
TRBV7-9,TRBJ1-6,.,.,CASSVARERDSPLHF,TGTGCCAGCAGCGTAGCGAGAGAGAGGGATTCACCCCTCCACTTT
TRBV20-1,TRBJ2-7,TRBD1,.,CSASRQGSRQEQYF,TGCAGTGCTTCACGACAGGGCTCGCGCCAAGAGCAGTACTTC
TRBV6-6,TRBJ2-2,.,many,CALWGTGELFF,TGTGCCCTGTGGGGCACCGGGGAGCTGTTTTTT
TRBV15,TRBJ1-2,.,.,CATSSRQSGQGYTF,TGTGCCACCAGCAGTCGTCAGAGTGGGCAGGGCTACACCTTC
TRBV10-3,TRBJ2-2,TRBD1,.,CAIGTDRELFF,TGTGCCATCGGGACAGACCGGGAGCTGTTTTTT
TRBV7-8,TRBJ2-2,.,many,CASRRYAGELFF,TGTGCCAGCAGGAGGTACGCCGGGGAGCTGTTTTTT
TRBV19,TRBJ2-2,.,many,CASNPGVGELFF,TGTGCCAGTAACCCAGGCGTTGGGGAGCTGTTTTTT
TRBV7-2,TRBJ2-7,.,.,CASSSAEGTDSYEQYF,TGTGCCAGCAGCTCGGCAGAGGGGACGGACTCCTACGAGCAGTACTTC
TRBV9,TRBJ2-7,TRBD2,large,CASSGAGGRDEQYF,TGTGCCAGCAGCGGAGCGGGGGGGCGCGACGAGCAGTACTTC
TRBV7-8,TRBJ2-3,TRBD2,few,CASIAGLATVDTQYF,TGTGCCAGCATCGCGGGACTAGCGACAGTAGATACGCAGTATTTT
TRBV12-5,TRBJ2-7,.,many,CASGADRNYEQYF,TGTGCTAGTGGTGCTGACAGGAACTACGAGCAGTACTTC
TRBV15,TRBJ1-1,TRBD1,few,CATSTRQGAAEAFF,TGTGCCACCAGCACCAGACAGGGGGCGGCTGAAGCTTTCTTT
TRBV19,TRBJ1-5,.,.,CASSIRELQPQHF,TGTGCCAGTAGTATAAGGGAGCTTCAGCCCCAGCATTTT
TRBV7-2,TRBJ2-7,.,.,CASSFGLGGFYEQYF,TGTGCCAGCAGCTTTGGCCTTGGAGGTTTCTACGAGCAGTACTTC
TRBV9,TRBJ2-2,TRBD1,.,CASSGSGGLFF,TGTGCCAGCAGCGGGTCAGGGGGGCTGTTTTTT